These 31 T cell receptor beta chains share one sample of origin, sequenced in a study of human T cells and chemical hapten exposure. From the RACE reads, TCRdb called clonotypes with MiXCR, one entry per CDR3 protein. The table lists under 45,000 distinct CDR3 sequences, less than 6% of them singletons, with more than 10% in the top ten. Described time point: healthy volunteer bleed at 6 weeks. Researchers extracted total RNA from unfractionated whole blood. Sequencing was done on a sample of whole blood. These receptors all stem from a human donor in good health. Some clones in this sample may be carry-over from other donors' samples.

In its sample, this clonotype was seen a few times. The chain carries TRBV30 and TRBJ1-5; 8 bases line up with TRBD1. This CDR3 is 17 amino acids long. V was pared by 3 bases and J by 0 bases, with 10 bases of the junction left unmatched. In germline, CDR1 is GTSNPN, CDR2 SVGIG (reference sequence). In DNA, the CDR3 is TGTGCCTGGAGCGCTTCCCGGACAGGGATTAGCAATCAGCCCCAGCATTTT. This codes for CAWSASRTGISNQPQHF. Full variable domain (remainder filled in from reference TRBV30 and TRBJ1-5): SQTIHQWPATLVQPVGSPLSLECTVEGTSNPNLYWYRQAAGRGLQLLFYSVGIGQISSEVPQNLSASRPQDRQFILSSKKLLLSDSGFYLCAWSASRTGISNQPQHFGDGTRLSIL.

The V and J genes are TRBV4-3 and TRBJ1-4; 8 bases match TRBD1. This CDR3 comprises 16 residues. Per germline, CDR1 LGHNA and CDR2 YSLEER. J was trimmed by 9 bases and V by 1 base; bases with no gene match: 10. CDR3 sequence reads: CASSQGRGPAMKKLFF. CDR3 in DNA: TGCGCCAGCAGCCAAGGCAGGGGGCCGGCTATGAAAAAACTGTTTTTT.

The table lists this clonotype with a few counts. The CDR3 protein is CASSPGQVVTYEKLFF. CDR3 nucleotides: TGTGCCAGCTCTCCGGGACAGGTTGTGACCTATGAAAAACTGTTTTTT. The chain is built from TRBV18 and TRBJ1-4; TRBD1 agrees at 8 bases. The V gene end was trimmed by 6 bases and the J gene end by 6 bases; junction bases not matched to a gene: 12. Germline CDR1 is KGHSH and CDR2 is LQKENI. The CDR3 has 16 residues.

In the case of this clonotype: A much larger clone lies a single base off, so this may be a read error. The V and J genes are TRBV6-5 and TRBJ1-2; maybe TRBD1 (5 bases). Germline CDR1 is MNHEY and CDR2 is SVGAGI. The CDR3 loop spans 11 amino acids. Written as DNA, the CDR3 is TGTGCCACGACAGACGGCTATGGCTACTCCTTC. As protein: CATTDGYGYSF.

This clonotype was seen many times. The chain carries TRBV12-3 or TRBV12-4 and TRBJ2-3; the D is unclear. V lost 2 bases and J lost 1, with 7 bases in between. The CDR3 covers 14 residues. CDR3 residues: CASSLYGGTDTQYF. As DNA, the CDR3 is TGTGCCAGCAGTTTATATGGGGGCACAGATACGCAGTATTTT.

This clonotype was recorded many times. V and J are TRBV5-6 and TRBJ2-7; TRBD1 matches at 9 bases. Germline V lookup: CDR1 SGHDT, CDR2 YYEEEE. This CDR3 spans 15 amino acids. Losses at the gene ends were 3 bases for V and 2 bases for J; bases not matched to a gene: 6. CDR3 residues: CASSSTGGQPYEQYF. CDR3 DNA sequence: TGTGCCAGCAGCTCTACAGGGGGCCAGCCCTACGAGCAGTACTTC.

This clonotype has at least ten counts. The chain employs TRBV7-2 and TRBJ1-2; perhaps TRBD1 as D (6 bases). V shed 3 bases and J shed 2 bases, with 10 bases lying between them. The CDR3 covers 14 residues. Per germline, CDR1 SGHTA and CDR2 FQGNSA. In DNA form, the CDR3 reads TGTGCCAGCAGCTTGGACAGCCTGAACTATGGCTACACCTTC. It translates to CASSLDSLNYGYTF. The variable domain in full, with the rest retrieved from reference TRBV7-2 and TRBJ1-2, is GAGVSQSPSNKVTEKGKDVELRCDPISGHTALYWYRQSLGQGLEFLIYFQGNSAPDKSGLPSDRFSAERTGGSVSTLTIQRTQQEDSAVYLCASSLDSLNYGYTFGSGTRLTVV.

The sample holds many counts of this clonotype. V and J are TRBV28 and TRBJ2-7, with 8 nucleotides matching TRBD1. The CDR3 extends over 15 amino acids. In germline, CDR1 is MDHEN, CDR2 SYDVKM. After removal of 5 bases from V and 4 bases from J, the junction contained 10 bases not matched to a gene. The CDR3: CASSRPGTGKYEQYF. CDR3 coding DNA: TGTGCCAGCAGTCGACCCGGGACAGGAAAATACGAGCAGTACTTC.

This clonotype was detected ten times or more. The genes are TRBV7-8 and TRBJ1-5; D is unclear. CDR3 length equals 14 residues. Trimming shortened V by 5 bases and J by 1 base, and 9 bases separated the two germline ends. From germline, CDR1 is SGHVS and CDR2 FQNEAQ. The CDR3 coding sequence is TGTGCCAGCAGCCAAACGTGGAGCAATCAGCCCCAGCATTTT. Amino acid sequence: CASSQTWSNQPQHF.

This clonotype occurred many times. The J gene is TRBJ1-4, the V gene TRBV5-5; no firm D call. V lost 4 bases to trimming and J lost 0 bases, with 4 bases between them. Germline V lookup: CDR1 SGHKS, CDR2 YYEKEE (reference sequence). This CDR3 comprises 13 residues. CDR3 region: CASSGPTNEKLFF. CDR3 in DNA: TGTGCCAGCAGCGGGCCAACTAATGAAAAACTGTTTTTT. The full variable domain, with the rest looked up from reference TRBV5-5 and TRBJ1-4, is DAGVTQSPTHLIKTRGQQVTLRCSPISGHKSVSWYQQVLGQGPQFIFQYYEKEERGRGNFPDRFSARQFPNYSSELNVNALLLGDSALYLCASSGPTNEKLFFGSGTQLSVL.

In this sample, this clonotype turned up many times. CDR3 in DNA: TGTGCCAGCAGTTTCTCTCCGGCTAGCGGGGACAAAGAGACCCAGTACTTC. This sequence encodes CASSFSPASGDKETQYF. V is TRBV28 and J is TRBJ2-5; 9 nucleotides match TRBD2. The germline gives CDR1 MDHEN, CDR2 SYDVKM. CDR3 length equals 17 residues. The trim removed 3 bases at V and 3 bases at J, leaving 11 bases unmatched.

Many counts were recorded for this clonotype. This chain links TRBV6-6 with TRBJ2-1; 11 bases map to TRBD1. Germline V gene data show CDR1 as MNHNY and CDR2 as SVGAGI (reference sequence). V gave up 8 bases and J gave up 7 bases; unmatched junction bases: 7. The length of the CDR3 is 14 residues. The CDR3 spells CASRPGTGGNEQFF. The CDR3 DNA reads TGTGCCAGCCGCCCGGGGACAGGGGGGAATGAGCAGTTCTTC.

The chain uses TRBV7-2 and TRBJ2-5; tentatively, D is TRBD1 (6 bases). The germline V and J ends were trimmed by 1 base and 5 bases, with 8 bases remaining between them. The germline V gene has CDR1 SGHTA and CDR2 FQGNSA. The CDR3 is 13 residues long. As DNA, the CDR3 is TGTGCCAGCAGCTTAGACAGGGAGGAGACCCAGTACTTC. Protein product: CASSLDREETQYF.

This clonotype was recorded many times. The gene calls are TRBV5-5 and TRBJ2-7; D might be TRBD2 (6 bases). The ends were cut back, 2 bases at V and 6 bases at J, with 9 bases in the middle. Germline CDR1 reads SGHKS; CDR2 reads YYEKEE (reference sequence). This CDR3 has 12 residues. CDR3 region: CASSFGGAEQYF. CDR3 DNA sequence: TGTGCCAGCAGCTTCGGGGGTGCCGAGCAGTACTTC.

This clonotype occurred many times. The CDR3, as DNA: TGTGCCAGCAGGCCGACAGGGGGGCCCAATCAGCCCCAGCATTTT. It is translated as CASRPTGGPNQPQHF. The chain joins TRBV28 to TRBJ1-5, with 9 bases that match TRBD1. CDR1 and CDR2 from the germline V gene are MDHEN and SYDVKM. The CDR3 runs to 15 residues. The V and J ends lost 6 bases and 3 bases, in that order; junction bases with no gene match: 6.

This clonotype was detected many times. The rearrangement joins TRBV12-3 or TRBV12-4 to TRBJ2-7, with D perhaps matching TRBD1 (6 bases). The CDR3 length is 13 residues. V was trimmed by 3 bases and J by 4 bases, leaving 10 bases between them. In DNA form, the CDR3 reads TGTGCCAGCAGTTTGGGCCAGGGGTACGAGCAGTACTTC. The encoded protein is CASSLGQGYEQYF.

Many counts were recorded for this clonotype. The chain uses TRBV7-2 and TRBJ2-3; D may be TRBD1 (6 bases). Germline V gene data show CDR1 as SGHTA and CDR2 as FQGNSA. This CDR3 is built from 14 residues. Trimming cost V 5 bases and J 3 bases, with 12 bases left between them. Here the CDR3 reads CASSPQGPTDTQYF. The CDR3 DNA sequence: TGTGCCAGCAGCCCCCAGGGGCCGACAGATACGCAGTATTTT. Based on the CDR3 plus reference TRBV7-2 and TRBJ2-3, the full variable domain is GAGVSQSPSNKVTEKGKDVELRCDPISGHTALYWYRQSLGQGLEFLIYFQGNSAPDKSGLPSDRFSAERTGGSVSTLTIQRTQQEDSAVYLCASSPQGPTDTQYFGPGTRLTVL.

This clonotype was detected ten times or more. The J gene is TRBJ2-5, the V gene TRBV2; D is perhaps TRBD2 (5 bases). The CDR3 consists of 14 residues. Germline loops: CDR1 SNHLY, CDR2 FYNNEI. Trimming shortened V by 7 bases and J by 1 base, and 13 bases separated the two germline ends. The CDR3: CASTGSGLQETQYF. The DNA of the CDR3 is TGTGCCAGCACGGGAAGCGGACTCCAAGAGACCCAGTACTTC.

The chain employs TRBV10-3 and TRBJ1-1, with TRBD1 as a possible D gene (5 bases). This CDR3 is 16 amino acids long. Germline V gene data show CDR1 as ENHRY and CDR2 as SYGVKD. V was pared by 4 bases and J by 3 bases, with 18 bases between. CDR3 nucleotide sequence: TGTGCCATCAGTGGGGGCAGGGAGAGGATCTACACTGAAGCTTTCTTT. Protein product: CAISGGRERIYTEAFF.

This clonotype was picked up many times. The chain's CDR3 is CASSPAVPLNEKLFF. For the CDR3, the DNA is TGTGCCAGCAGTCCTGCCGTCCCACTTAATGAAAAACTGTTTTTT. This chain uses TRBV12-3 or TRBV12-4 with TRBJ1-4, with D hard to call. The V gene lost 5 bases and the J gene lost 4 bases, with 14 bases spanning the gap. The CDR3 totals 15 residues.

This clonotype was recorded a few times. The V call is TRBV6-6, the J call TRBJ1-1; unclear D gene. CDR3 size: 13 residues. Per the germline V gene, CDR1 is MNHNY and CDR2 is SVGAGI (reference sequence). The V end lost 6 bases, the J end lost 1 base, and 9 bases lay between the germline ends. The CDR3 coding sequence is TGTGCCAGCAGACCAGAACAGAACACTGAAGCTTTCTTT. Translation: CASRPEQNTEAFF.

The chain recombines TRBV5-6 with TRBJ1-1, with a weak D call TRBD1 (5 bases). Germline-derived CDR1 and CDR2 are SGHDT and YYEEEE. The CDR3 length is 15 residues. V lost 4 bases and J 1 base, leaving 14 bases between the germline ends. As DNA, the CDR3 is TGTGCCAGCAGCCAACGACAAGGGGCGAACACTGAAGCTTTCTTT. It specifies CASSQRQGANTEAFF.

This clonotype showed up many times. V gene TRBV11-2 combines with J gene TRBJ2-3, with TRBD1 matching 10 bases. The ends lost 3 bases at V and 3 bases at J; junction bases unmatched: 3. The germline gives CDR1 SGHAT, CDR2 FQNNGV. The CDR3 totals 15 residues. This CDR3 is CASSFRDRGTDTQYF. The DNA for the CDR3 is TGTGCCAGCAGCTTCCGGGACAGGGGTACAGATACGCAGTATTTT.

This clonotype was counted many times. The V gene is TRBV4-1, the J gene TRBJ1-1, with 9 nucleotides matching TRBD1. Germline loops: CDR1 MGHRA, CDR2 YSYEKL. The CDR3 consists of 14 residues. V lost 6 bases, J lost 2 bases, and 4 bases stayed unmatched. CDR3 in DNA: TGCGCCAGCAGGACGACAGGGGGAAACACTGAAGCTTTCTTT. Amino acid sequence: CASRTTGGNTEAFF.

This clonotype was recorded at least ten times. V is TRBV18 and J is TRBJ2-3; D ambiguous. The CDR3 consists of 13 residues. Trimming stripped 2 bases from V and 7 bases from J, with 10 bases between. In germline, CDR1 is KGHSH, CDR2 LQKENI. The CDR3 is CASSPTTPNTQYF. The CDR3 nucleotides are TGTGCCAGCTCACCAACGACTCCCAATACGCAGTATTTT.

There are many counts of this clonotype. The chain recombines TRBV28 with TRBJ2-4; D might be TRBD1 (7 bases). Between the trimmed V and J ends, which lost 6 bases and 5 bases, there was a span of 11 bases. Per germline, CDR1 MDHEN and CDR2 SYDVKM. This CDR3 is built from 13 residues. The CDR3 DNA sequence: TGTGCCAGCAGACGCGGGACAGAAAACATTCAGTACTTC. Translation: CASRRGTENIQYF.

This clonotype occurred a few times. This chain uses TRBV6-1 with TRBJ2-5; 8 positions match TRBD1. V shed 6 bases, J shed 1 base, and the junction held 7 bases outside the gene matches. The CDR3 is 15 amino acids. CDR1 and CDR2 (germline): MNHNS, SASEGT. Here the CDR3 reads CASSLYTGGQETQYF. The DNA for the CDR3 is TGTGCCAGCAGCCTTTATACAGGGGGCCAAGAGACCCAGTACTTC.

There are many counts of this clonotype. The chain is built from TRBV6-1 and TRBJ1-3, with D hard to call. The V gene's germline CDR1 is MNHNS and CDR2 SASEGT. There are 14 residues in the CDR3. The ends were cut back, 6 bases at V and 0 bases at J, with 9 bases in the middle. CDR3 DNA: TGTGCCAGCAGAGGGCACGGCTCTGGAAACACCATATATTTT. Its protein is CASRGHGSGNTIYF.

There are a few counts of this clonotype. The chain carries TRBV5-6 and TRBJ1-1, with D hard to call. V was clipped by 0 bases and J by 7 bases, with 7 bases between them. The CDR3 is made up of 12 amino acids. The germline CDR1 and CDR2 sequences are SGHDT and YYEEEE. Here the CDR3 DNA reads TGTGCCAGCAGCTTGGATGACTTTGAAGCTTTCTTT. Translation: CASSLDDFEAFF.

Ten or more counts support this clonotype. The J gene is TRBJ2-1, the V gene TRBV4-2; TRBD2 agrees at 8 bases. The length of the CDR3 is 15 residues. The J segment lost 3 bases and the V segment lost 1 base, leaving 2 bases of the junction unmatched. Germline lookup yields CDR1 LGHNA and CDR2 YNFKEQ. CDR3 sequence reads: CASSQGSGDYNEQFF. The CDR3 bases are TGTGCCAGCAGCCAAGGTAGCGGGGACTACAATGAGCAGTTCTTC.

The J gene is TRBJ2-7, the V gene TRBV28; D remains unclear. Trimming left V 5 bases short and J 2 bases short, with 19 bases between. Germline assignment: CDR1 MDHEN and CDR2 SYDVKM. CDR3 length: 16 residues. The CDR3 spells CASSPRGYYRPYEQYF. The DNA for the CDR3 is TGTGCCAGCAGTCCCAGAGGATACTACCGGCCCTACGAGCAGTACTTC. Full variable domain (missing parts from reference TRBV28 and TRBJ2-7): DVKVTQSSRYLVKRTGEKVFLECVQDMDHENMFWYRQDPGLGLRLIYFSYDVKMKEKGDIPEGYSVSREKKERFSLILESASTNQTSMYLCASSPRGYYRPYEQYFGPGTRLTVT.